This section outlines one TCR beta chain sequence together with its context. These data are taken from a study of OX40 agonist ivuxolimab in advanced cancers. About the research overall: The study reported partial responses in three patients: one hepatocellular carcinoma, two cutaneous melanoma.

V dropped 4 bases and J dropped 1; count of bases not matched to a gene: 4. The CDR3 is 16 residues long. CDR1 is SGHDT and CDR2 is YYEEEE in the germline V gene. The study sampled blood at baseline, cycle 4 day 1, and cycle 7 day 1. The repertoire was sequenced with immunoSEQ multiplex PCR; TCRdb's copy has only in-frame clones and lacks some. The sample lists roughly 69,000 clones, about 91% occurring once. This clonotype was obtained from an adult with an advanced solid tumor such as melanoma, head and neck, liver or kidney cancer. Specimen: CD4+ or CD8+ T cells sorted from blood, collected in a trial of the OX40 agonist ivuxolimab. This sequence joins TRBV5-6 and TRBJ2-7; 14 nucleotides line up with TRBD2. The CDR3: CASSTWTSGGSYEQYV. The DNA of the CDR3 is TGTGCCAGCAGCACGTGGACTAGCGGGGGGTCCTACGAGCAGTACGTC.